A single sample is the source of the 25 T cell receptor beta chains below, sequenced in a study of T cells in women clearing cervical HPV infection. Clones were read by immunoSEQ multiplex PCR, and TCRdb kept only the in-frame ones, dropping some. Its table records over 25,000 clones. The specimen sequenced was blood buffy coat. These receptors all stem from a woman aged 18 to 75 with a cervical HPV16 infection that either progressed to CIN3+ or cleared (not recorded which).

In regard to this clone: Read coverage stops 3 residues before the CDR3 terminus; the germline J gene supplies the remainder. The J gene is TRBJ1-1, the V gene TRBV5-5; D remains ambiguous. Germline assignment: CDR1 SGHKS and CDR2 YYEKEE (reference sequence). This CDR3 is built from 12 residues. The V gene lost 1 base and the J gene lost 7 bases, with 8 bases spanning the gap. CDR3 DNA (partial): TGTGCCAGCAGCTTGACTGCGGGTGAA. Protein: CASSLTAGE. The full CDR3 reads CASSLTAGEAFF. The full variable domain, with the rest looked up from reference TRBV5-5 and TRBJ1-1, is DAGVTQSPTHLIKTRGQQVTLRCSPISGHKSVSWYQQVLGQGPQFIFQYYEKEERGRGNFPDRFSARQFPNYSSELNVNALLLGDSALYLCASSLTAGEAFFGQGTRLTVV.

The covered CDR3 bases are TGCGCCAGCAGTGCTAGCGGGATCCTCTCCTACGAG. Its translation: CASSASGILSYE. The full CDR3 protein is CASSASGILSYEQYF. The chain is built from TRBV10-1 and TRBJ2-7, with 9 positions matching TRBD2. The read terminates 3 residues before the CDR3 end, so the remaining end is supplied by the germline J gene. This CDR3 is 15 amino acids long. Trimming removed 4 bases from V and 0 bases from J; junction bases left unmatched: 4. The germline gives CDR1 WNHNN, CDR2 SYGVQD (reference sequence).

CDR3 amino acids: CAWRTGGMYTF. The DNA read from the CDR3 is TGTGCCTGGAGAACAGGGGGCATG. V gene TRBV30 combines with J gene TRBJ1-2; 9 bases agree with TRBD1. The CDR3 extends 3 residues past the end of the read, so its final part is completed from the germline J gene. The CDR3 is made up of 11 amino acids. The germline CDR1 and CDR2 sequences are GTSNPN and SVGIG (reference sequence).

Turning to this clone: The read is 3 residues too short to cover the CDR3 end, so that end is filled in from the germline J gene. The rearrangement links TRBV6-2 or TRBV6-3 to TRBJ1-1, with 8 bases aligning to TRBD1. Germline CDR1 reads MNHEY; CDR2 reads SVGEGT. V was clipped by 4 bases and J by 2 bases; unmatched bases: 6. The CDR3 loop spans 15 amino acids. The sequenced part of the CDR3 DNA is TGTGCCAGCAGTTTCGACAGGGGCAGAAACACTGAA. Translation: CASSFDRGRNTE. The CDR3, in full, reads CASSFDRGRNTEAFF.

To note about this clone: The CDR3 end is not reached by the read, which stops 3 residues before it; the germline J gene fills it in. V gene TRBV5-1 combines with J gene TRBJ2-5, with 9 bases fitting TRBD1. CDR3 length: 14 residues. The V gene's germline CDR1 is SGHRS and CDR2 YFSETQ. The V gene end was trimmed by 2 bases and the J gene end by 4 bases; junction bases not matched to a gene: 3. Partial CDR3 DNA: TGCGCCAGCAGCTTACAGGGGGCTCGAGAGACC. Translated, it gives CASSLQGARET. In full, the CDR3 reads CASSLQGARETQYF.

Concerning this clone: The read ends 3 residues early relative to the CDR3; the germline J gene fills the gap. The chain is built from TRBV5-1 and TRBJ2-7; D may be TRBD1 (6 bases). CDR3 length: 14 residues. The V gene's germline CDR1 is SGHRS and CDR2 YFSETQ. The V and J ends lost 6 bases and 5 bases respectively, with 18 bases between them. Incomplete CDR3 DNA: TGCGCCAGCACCACAGGGCCTTCGGGTAACGAG. Translated, it gives CASTTGPSGNE. From start to end, the CDR3 is CASTTGPSGNEQYF. The full variable domain, its missing parts supplied by reference TRBV5-1 and TRBJ2-7, is KAGVTQTPRYLIKTRGQQVTLSCSPISGHRSVSWYQQTPGQGLQFLFEYFSETQRNKGNFPGRFSGRQFSNSRSEMNVSTLELGDSALYLCASTTGPSGNEQYFGPGTRLTVT.

Regarding this clone: The CDR3 end is not reached by the read, which stops 3 residues before it; the germline J gene fills it in. The chain combines TRBV5-1 with TRBJ2-1; no reliable D call. Germline CDR1 and CDR2: SGHRS and YFSETQ. V shed 0 bases and J shed 3 bases, with 7 bases lying between them. The CDR3 runs 14 residues. CDR3 DNA, as far as it was read: TGCGCCAGCAGCTTGGGGGCCGGCTACAATGAG. This encodes CASSLGAGYNE. The whole CDR3 protein reads CASSLGAGYNEQFF.

The covered CDR3 bases are TGCGCCAGCAGTGCCGGGACAGGGATCTACGAG. This sequence encodes CASSAGTGIYE. The CDR3 in full is CASSAGTGIYEQYF. This chain connects TRBV5-1 to TRBJ2-7, with TRBD1 identical over 9 bases. The missing CDR3 end, 3 residues past where the read stops, is filled in from the germline J gene. V lost 5 bases to trimming and J lost 3 bases; unmatched junction nucleotides: 6. Germline loops: CDR1 SGHRS, CDR2 YFSETQ. The CDR3 is made up of 14 amino acids.

A word on this clone: From the germline J gene comes the end of the CDR3, since the read stops 3 residues before it. This chain links TRBV25-1 with TRBJ2-4, with D possibly being TRBD2 (6 bases). Looked up from germline, CDR1 is MGHDK and CDR2 is SYGVNS. The CDR3 is 16 amino acids. V lost 2 bases to trimming and J lost 0 bases, with 11 bases between them. The covered CDR3 bases are TGTGCCAGCAGTGAAACTGCGCGGGGAGCCAAAAACATT. This codes for CASSETARGAKNI. From start to end, the CDR3 is CASSETARGAKNIQYF. Based on the CDR3 plus reference TRBV25-1 and TRBJ2-4, the full variable domain is EADIYQTPRYLVIGTGKKITLECSQTMGHDKMYWYQQDPGMELHLIHYSYGVNSTEKGDLSSESTVSRIRTEHFPLTLESARPSHTSQYLCASSETARGAKNIQYFGAGTRLSVL.

Remarks on this clone: The read falls 3 residues short of the CDR3 end, and the missing part is taken from the germline J gene. V gene TRBV7-9 combines with J gene TRBJ2-5; 10 bases map to TRBD1. The CDR3 length is 14 residues. J gave up 5 bases and V 1 base, and 1 base lay outside the gene matches. Per the germline V gene, CDR1 is SEHNR and CDR2 is FQNEAQ (reference sequence). The covered CDR3 bases are TGTGCCAGCAGCTTAGTGGACAGGGGGGAGACC. As protein: CASSLVDRGET. The whole CDR3 protein is CASSLVDRGETQYF.

With respect to this clone: From the germline J gene comes the end of the CDR3, since the read stops 3 residues before it. The V gene is TRBV19, the J gene TRBJ2-1, with D possibly TRBD1 on 7 matching bases. The CDR3 runs to 17 residues. Germline CDR1 and CDR2: LNHDA and SQIVND (reference sequence). The V end was cut by 4 bases, the J end by 2 bases, with 18 bases between. The covered CDR3 bases are TGTGCCAGTAGTAGGACCCAGGGGGGAATCCCCTACAATGAG. This translates into CASSRTQGGIPYNE. The whole CDR3 is CASSRTQGGIPYNEQFF.

To note about this clone: Sequence at one end of the junction differs from germline and may be a read error. Other DNA sequences from this sample encode an identical CDR3 as well. CDR3 region: CASSFTDRIHSGNTIYF. The CDR3 DNA, read in part, is TGTGCCAGCAGCTTTACGGACAGGATTCACTCTGGAAACACT. The chain combines TRBV7-6 with TRBJ1-3, with 7 nucleotides matching TRBD1. The read falls 3 residues short of the CDR3 end, and the missing part is taken from the germline J gene. CDR3 size: 17 residues. Germline CDR1 SGHVS, CDR2 FNYEAQ.

Details on this clone: The DNA ends 3 residues before the CDR3 does, and the rest of the CDR3 is filled in from the germline J gene. The genes are TRBV28 and TRBJ2-3; TRBD2 matches 7 bases. This CDR3 comprises 19 residues. Losses at the gene ends were 6 bases for V and 2 bases for J; bases not matched to a gene: 20. The germline V gene has CDR1 MDHEN and CDR2 SYDVKM. The part of the CDR3 DNA that was read is TGTGCCAGCAGGCCTCTAGCGGTATGGACGTCTTCTGCCACAGATACG. Its protein is CASRPLAVWTSSATDT. The whole CDR3 reads CASRPLAVWTSSATDTQYF.

Comments on this clone: The sequenced fragment ends 3 residues before the CDR3 boundary, so the rest is inferred from the germline J gene. This chain uses TRBV30 with TRBJ1-2; D remains ambiguous. Per germline, CDR1 GTSNPN and CDR2 SVGIG (reference sequence). This CDR3 contains 11 residues. The DNA read from the CDR3 is TGTGCCTGGAATATAGGGTGGCGC. Translated, it gives CAWNIGWR. The complete CDR3 reads CAWNIGWRYTF.

Worth noting for this clone: The read finishes 3 residues shy of the CDR3 end, and the germline J gene is used to complete it. The genes are TRBV5-4 and TRBJ2-7, with 11 bases aligning to TRBD1. Germline-derived CDR1 and CDR2 are SGHNT and YYREEE (reference sequence). The CDR3 loop spans 15 amino acids. The V gene end was trimmed by 4 bases and the J gene end by 4 bases; junction bases not matched to a gene: 7. The CDR3 sequence: CASSETGTGGYEQYF. The sequenced CDR3 bases are TGTGCCAGCAGCGAAACCGGGACAGGGGGTTACGAG.

As regards this clone: The read falls 3 residues short of the CDR3 end, and the missing part is taken from the germline J gene. The rearrangement uses TRBV10-3 and TRBJ2-1; possible D gene TRBD2, 6 bases. Between the trimmed V and J ends, which lost 0 bases and 6 bases, there was a span of 12 bases. Germline CDR1 and CDR2: ENHRY and SYGVKD. The CDR3 spans 15 residues. CDR3 amino acids: CAISESPRTINEQFF. CDR3 bases read: TGTGCCATCAGTGAGTCTCCCCGGACTATCAATGAG.

Concerning this clone: The CDR3 end is not reached by the read, which stops 3 residues before it; the germline J gene fills it in. The V gene is TRBV19, the J gene TRBJ1-5, with D tentatively TRBD1 (6 bases). The ends were cut back, 4 bases at V and 6 bases at J, with 13 bases in the middle. This CDR3 has 14 residues. Germline V lookup: CDR1 LNHDA, CDR2 SQIVND (reference sequence). CDR3 residues: CASSTSGEPQPQHF. Partial CDR3 DNA: TGTGCCAGTAGTACTTCAGGGGAACCTCAGCCC.

Comments on this clone: The CDR3 end lies 3 residues beyond the end of the read and is filled in from the germline J gene. V usage is TRBV20-1 and J usage is TRBJ2-7, with 11 bases aligning to TRBD2. The V gene's germline CDR1 is DFQATT and CDR2 SNEGSKA (reference sequence). The V gene end was trimmed by 5 bases and the J gene end by 0 bases; junction bases not matched to a gene: 6. This CDR3 comprises 15 residues. The CDR3 sequence: CSAGGLAGSSYEQYF. CDR3 DNA, as far as it was read: TGCAGTGCTGGCGGACTAGCGGGCTCCTCCTACGAG.

As concerns this clone: The sequence runs out 3 residues before the end of the CDR3; the remainder is reconstructed from the germline J gene. V is TRBV7-2 and J is TRBJ1-4, with 7 bases aligning to TRBD1. The germline V gene encodes CDR1 SGHTA and CDR2 FQGNSA. The CDR3 loop spans 14 amino acids. V dropped 5 bases and J dropped 10; count of bases not matched to a gene: 10. CDR3 sequence: CASSPGGSIGKLFF. The covered CDR3 bases are TGTGCCAGCAGCCCAGGGGGGTCCATCGGAAAA.

Turning to this clone: The CDR3 end falls 3 residues outside the read, so it is completed with the germline J gene. The rearrangement uses TRBV10-3 and TRBJ2-5; no definite D call. Germline V CDR1 and CDR2: ENHRY, SYGVKD. The CDR3 spans 13 residues. V dropped 4 bases and J dropped 2 bases, with 8 bases sitting between them. CDR3 residues: CAISVVGQETQYF. The sequenced part of the CDR3 DNA is TGTGCCATCAGTGTGGTAGGGCAAGAGACC.

Comments on this clone: Coverage ceases 3 residues before the CDR3 finishes, and the germline J gene fills in the end. The chain has TRBV18 and TRBJ2-4; D may be TRBD1 (5 bases). Germline lookup yields CDR1 KGHSH and CDR2 LQKENI. This CDR3 region has 13 residues. CDR3 DNA (partial): TGTGCCAGCTCAATCGACAGTAACTATGGT. This sequence encodes CASSIDSNYG. The CDR3 in its entirety is CASSIDSNYGQYF.

Comments on this clone: Read coverage stops 3 residues before the CDR3 terminus; the germline J gene supplies the remainder. The chain recombines TRBV20-1 with TRBJ1-2; 10 bases agree with TRBD1. CDR1 and CDR2 from the germline V gene are DFQATT and SNEGSKA (reference sequence). The CDR3 has 12 amino acids. V shed 5 bases and J 6 bases; nucleotides not matched to a gene: 3. Incomplete CDR3 DNA: TGCAGTGCTCTAGACAGGGGGCATGGC. Translated, it gives CSALDRGHG. The CDR3, in full, reads CSALDRGHGYTF.

For this clone: With the read ending 3 residues before the CDR3 end, the germline J gene is used to fill in that end. V usage is TRBV19 and J usage is TRBJ2-3; the D gene is possibly TRBD2 (6 bases). CDR3 length equals 17 residues. The V end lost 1 base, the J end lost 4 bases, and 18 bases lay between the germline ends. Germline V CDR1 and CDR2: LNHDA, SQIVND (reference sequence). This chain's CDR3 is CASSIAWDWAQSDTQYF. The CDR3 DNA, read in part, is TGTGCCAGTAGTATAGCCTGGGACTGGGCTCAGTCAGATACG.

Worth noting for this clone: The CDR3 end falls 3 residues outside the read, so it is completed with the germline J gene. The chain employs TRBV13 and TRBJ2-7, with D possibly being TRBD1 (6 bases). V shed 5 bases and J shed 4 bases, with 15 bases lying between them. This CDR3 comprises 14 residues. CDR1 and CDR2 (germline): PRHDT, FYEKMQ (reference sequence). CDR3 sequence reads: CASSTSGHRYEQYF. CDR3 DNA, as far as it was read: TGTGCCAGCAGCACCTCGGGACACCGGTACGAG.

Details on this clone: The read ends 3 residues shy of where the CDR3 ends; the end is completed using the germline J gene. J is TRBJ2-1 and V is TRBV27; 7 bases agree with TRBD1. This CDR3 is built from 14 residues. CDR1 is MNHEY and CDR2 is SMNVEV in the germline V gene (reference sequence). Germline trimming cut 2 bases from V and 8 bases from J; bases unmatched to any gene: 6. The CDR3: CASSLRDSWDEQFF. The CDR3 bases that were read are TGTGCCAGCAGTTTAAGGGACAGCTGGGATGAG.